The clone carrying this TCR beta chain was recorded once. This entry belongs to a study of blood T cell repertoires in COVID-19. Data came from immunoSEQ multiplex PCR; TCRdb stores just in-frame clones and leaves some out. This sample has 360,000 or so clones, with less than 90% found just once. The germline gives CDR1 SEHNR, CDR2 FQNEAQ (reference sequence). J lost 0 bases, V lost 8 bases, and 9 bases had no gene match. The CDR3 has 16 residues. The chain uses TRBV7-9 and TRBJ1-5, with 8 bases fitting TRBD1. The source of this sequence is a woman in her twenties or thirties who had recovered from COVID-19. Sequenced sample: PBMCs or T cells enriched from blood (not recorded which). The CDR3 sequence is CASGTSGQVSNQPQHF. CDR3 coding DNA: TGTGCCAGCGGAACTTCGGGACAGGTTAGCAATCAGCCCCAGCATTTT.